These 30 T cell receptor beta chains originate from one sample sequenced in a study of cytomegalovirus exposure and HLA in healthy donors. Vbeta (60) and Jbeta (13) primers were used in the PCR. Assay used: immunoSEQ multiplex PCR; TCRdb lists only in-frame clones, some missing. This repertoire shows some 140,000 clones, about 85% found once; its top ten account for 3.1%. Input material: PBMCs. These TCRs come from a female donor in good health and CMV-seronegative.

V usage is TRBV5-1 and J usage is TRBJ2-3, with a weak D call TRBD2 (5 bases). The germline V gene has CDR1 SGHRS and CDR2 YFSETQ. The CDR3 contains 15 residues. The V end was cut by 4 bases, the J end by 6 bases, with 18 bases between. The CDR3 nucleotides are TGCGCCAGCAGCCCCCGGACTTCCCTTGGCGATACGCAGTATTTT. It yields the protein CASSPRTSLGDTQYF.

The V call is TRBV11-2, the J call TRBJ1-2, with no clear D. The CDR3 consists of 12 residues. Per germline, CDR1 SGHAT and CDR2 FQNNGV. The V gene lost 5 bases and the J gene lost 5 bases, with 9 bases spanning the gap. The CDR3 reads CASSPSLYGYTF. In nucleotides, the CDR3 is TGTGCCAGCAGCCCTAGCCTATATGGCTACACCTTC.

The chain has TRBV6-1 and TRBJ1-2; D not resolved. The CDR3 is 13 residues long. The ends were cut back, 7 bases at V and 6 bases at J, with 15 bases in the middle. CDR1 and CDR2 from the germline V gene are MNHNS and SASEGT. The CDR3 reads CASNLPAGDGYTF. The CDR3 DNA reads TGTGCCAGCAACTTGCCAGCCGGGGATGGCTACACCTTC.

The chain links TRBV7-2 to TRBJ2-3; TRBD2 agrees at 9 bases. Unmatched junction bases numbered 2, after V lost 1 base and J lost 0 bases. Germline V gene data show CDR1 as SGHTA and CDR2 as FQGNSA. The CDR3 is 16 residues long. CDR3 loop: CASSLGSGRSTDTQYF. As DNA, the CDR3 is TGTGCCAGCAGCTTAGGGAGCGGGAGGAGCACAGATACGCAGTATTTT.

The chain couples TRBV5-1 to TRBJ1-2, with TRBD1 matching over 8 bases. Trimming removed 5 bases from V and 3 bases from J; junction bases left unmatched: 3. The germline V gene has CDR1 SGHRS and CDR2 YFSETQ. CDR3 length: 13 residues. The chain's CDR3 is CASSNRGDYGYTF. DNA for the CDR3: TGCGCCAGCAGTAACAGGGGGGACTATGGCTACACCTTC.

This chain uses TRBV9 with TRBJ1-5, with D possibly TRBD1 on 6 matching bases. This CDR3 is built from 15 residues. From germline, CDR1 is SGDLS and CDR2 YYNGEE. V was trimmed by 4 bases and J by 6 bases, leaving 17 bases between them. The CDR3 reads CASSSDHRAIQPQHF. CDR3 coding DNA: TGTGCCAGCAGCTCCGACCACAGGGCGATTCAGCCCCAGCATTTT. Using reference TRBV9 and TRBJ1-5 for the parts outside the CDR3, the full variable domain is DSGVTQTPKHLITATGQRVTLRCSPRSGDLSVYWYQQSLDQGLQFLIQYYNGEERAKGNILERFSAQQFPDLHSELNLSSLELGDSALYFCASSSDHRAIQPQHFGDGTRLSIL.

This chain uses TRBV9 with TRBJ2-2; TRBD1 matches at 8 bases. CDR3 size: 16 residues. Germline V gene lookup returns CDR1 SGDLS and CDR2 YYNGEE. V shed 1 base, J shed 4 bases, and the junction held 6 bases outside the gene matches. CDR3 sequence (DNA): TGTGCCAGCAGCGTAACCGGACAGGGTAGCACCGGGGAGCTGTTTTTT. Amino acid sequence: CASSVTGQGSTGELFF.

Concerning this clone: One end of the junction fails to match germline, which may point to a read error. V and J are TRBV4-1 and TRBJ2-1, with 10 bases aligning to TRBD2. The V gene's germline CDR1 is MGHRA and CDR2 YSYEKL. This CDR3 has 18 residues. The CDR3, as DNA: TGCGCCAGCAGCCAACCCCCCATAGCTAGCGGGAGCTACGATGAGCAGTTCTTC. Protein product: CASSQPPIASGSYDEQFF.

The chain employs TRBV6-4 and TRBJ1-2; no reliable D call. Germline V gene data show CDR1 as MRHNA and CDR2 as SNTAGT. Trimming cost V 0 bases and J 5 bases, with 7 bases left between them. This CDR3 is 13 amino acids long. The CDR3 reads CASSDSKLYGYTF. DNA of the CDR3: TGTGCCAGCAGTGACTCTAAACTGTATGGCTACACCTTC.

This rearrangement joins TRBV7-9 to TRBJ2-5; D unclear. TRBJ2-7 explains the end of the DNA better; the J call may be wrong. Per the germline V gene, CDR1 is SEHNR and CDR2 is FQNEAQ (reference sequence). The CDR3 contains 18 residues. CDR3 sequence: CASSLGSRPGSLSYEQYF. DNA for the CDR3: TGTGCCAGCAGCTTAGGAAGCCGACCCGGGTCCCTCTCCTACGAGCAGTACTTC.

This chain uses TRBV19 with TRBJ2-3; 8 bases are a match to TRBD1. Germline CDR1 reads LNHDA; CDR2 reads SQIVND (reference sequence). The CDR3 length is 15 residues. Unmatched junction bases numbered 7, after V lost 7 bases and J lost 1 base. The CDR3 loop reads CASKDRVGGTDTQYF. CDR3 DNA sequence: TGTGCCAGTAAGGACAGGGTTGGGGGCACAGATACGCAGTATTTT.

This sequence joins TRBV25-1 and TRBJ1-6; 7 bases line up with TRBD1. The CDR3 is 13 residues long. Germline CDR1 is MGHDK and CDR2 is SYGVNS. With V trimmed by 5 bases and J by 7 bases, 2 bases remained unmatched. The DNA for the CDR3 is TGTGCCAGCAGTTCGACAGGGAATTCACCCCTCCACTTT. Protein sequence: CASSSTGNSPLHF.

The V call is TRBV12-5, the J call TRBJ1-2; tentatively, D is TRBD1 (5 bases). Germline V lookup: CDR1 LGHNT, CDR2 FRNRAP. This CDR3 has 14 amino acids. The V end lost 6 bases, the J end lost 4 bases, and 15 bases lay between the germline ends. The CDR3 region is CASGSGSLLYGYTF. The CDR3 DNA is TGTGCTAGTGGATCAGGGTCCCTCCTCTATGGCTACACCTTC.

V usage is TRBV6-5 and J usage is TRBJ2-7; D possibly corresponds to TRBD1 (5 bases). CDR1 is MNHEY, CDR2 SVGAGI, per germline. V was clipped by 6 bases and J by 2 bases, with 17 bases between them. The CDR3 runs 15 residues. The CDR3 loop is CASSPPDTAPYEQYF. For the CDR3, the DNA is TGTGCCAGCAGCCCCCCGGACACCGCACCCTACGAGCAGTACTTC.

V usage is TRBV9 and J usage is TRBJ1-4; D ambiguous. The CDR3 runs to 14 residues. V lost 2 bases, J lost 7 bases, and 12 bases lay in between. Germline CDR1 is SGDLS and CDR2 is YYNGEE. CDR3 coding DNA: TGTGCCAGCAGCGTCGCCAGTGGCGGTGAAAAACTGTTTTTT. This gives the protein CASSVASGGEKLFF.

Worth noting for this clone: An end of the junction does not agree with germline; a read error may underlie this. V is TRBV2 and J is TRBJ2-2, with 10 bases that match TRBD1. Germline CDR1 is SNHLY and CDR2 is FYNNEI. The CDR3 is 14 amino acids. CDR3 nucleotides: TGTGCCAGCCGTGACAGGGGGCGCACCGGGGAGCTGTTTTTT. It translates to CASRDRGRTGELFF.

This clone showed up just a few times. This chain joins TRBV2 and TRBJ1-1; 7 bases match TRBD1. J was trimmed by 0 bases and V by 7 bases; bases with no gene match: 5. The CDR3 length is 14 residues. The germline gives CDR1 SNHLY, CDR2 FYNNEI. CDR3 coding DNA: TGTGCCAGCAATTATGACAGGGTGAACACTGAAGCTTTCTTT. Protein sequence: CASNYDRVNTEAFF.

The J gene is TRBJ1-2, the V gene TRBV6-5, with 7 nucleotides matching TRBD1. This CDR3 is 16 amino acids long. V was pared by 4 bases and J by 3 bases, with 11 bases of the junction left unmatched. Germline CDR1 reads MNHEY; CDR2 reads SVGAGI. CDR3 residues: CASSSLPLGQDYGYTF. The DNA of the CDR3 is TGTGCCAGCAGTTCCTTACCCCTCGGACAGGACTATGGCTACACCTTC.

There are a few counts of this clone. V is TRBV6-1 and J is TRBJ2-2; 8 bases are shared with TRBD2. The V gene's germline CDR1 is MNHNS and CDR2 SASEGT. The trim removed 2 bases at V and 8 bases at J, leaving 10 bases unmatched. The CDR3 covers 16 residues. CDR3 amino acids: CASSEWAGGGGGELFF. DNA for the CDR3: TGTGCCAGCAGTGAATGGGCGGGAGGAGGTGGTGGGGAGCTGTTTTTT.

This clone was recorded once. The genes are TRBV7-2 and TRBJ1-5; TRBD1 agrees at 7 bases. J was trimmed by 3 bases and V by 5 bases; bases with no gene match: 7. Germline values: CDR1 SGHTA, CDR2 FQGNSA. The CDR3 has 15 residues. CDR3: CASSPQTGNNQPQHF. The CDR3, as DNA: TGTGCCAGCAGCCCGCAGACAGGGAACAATCAGCCCCAGCATTTT. Filled out from reference TRBV7-2 and TRBJ1-5, the complete variable domain reads GAGVSQSPSNKVTEKGKDVELRCDPISGHTALYWYRQSLGQGLEFLIYFQGNSAPDKSGLPSDRFSAERTGGSVSTLTIQRTQQEDSAVYLCASSPQTGNNQPQHFGDGTRLSIL.

This clone was detected once. The CDR3 DNA follows: TGTGCCAGCAGCTTAGAAGGGCGGGGAGATCAGCCCCAGCATTTT. Protein product: CASSLEGRGDQPQHF. This chain links TRBV7-2 with TRBJ1-5; unclear D gene. V shed 1 base and J shed 5 bases, with 12 bases lying between them. The CDR3 consists of 15 residues. Per germline, CDR1 SGHTA and CDR2 FQGNSA.

V is TRBV7-8 and J is TRBJ2-5; 8 nucleotides match TRBD2. The DNA end is a closer match to TRBJ2-7, so the J assignment may be wrong. Germline assignment: CDR1 SGHVS and CDR2 FQNEAQ. CDR3 length: 18 amino acids. CDR3 region: CASSLAKAAGGRVNEQYF. CDR3 in DNA: TGTGCCAGCAGCTTAGCGAAGGCGGCGGGAGGCCGGGTGAACGAGCAGTACTTC.

A single count supports this clone. The V and J genes are TRBV27 and TRBJ2-7; possibly TRBD1 for D (6 bases). The CDR3 has 16 amino acids. Germline V gene lookup returns CDR1 MNHEY and CDR2 SMNVEV (reference sequence). Trimming shortened V by 5 bases and J by 2 bases, and 19 bases separated the two germline ends. The CDR3 is CASSLGSGTIAYEQYF. DNA of the CDR3: TGTGCCAGCAGTCTAGGGTCCGGGACAATCGCCTACGAGCAGTACTTC.

The V call is TRBV13, the J call TRBJ2-7; TRBD2 agrees at 7 bases. This CDR3 has 14 residues. Germline values: CDR1 PRHDT, CDR2 FYEKMQ (reference sequence). Trimming cost V 4 bases and J 6 bases; bases outside gene matches: 9. The CDR3 bases are TGTGCCAGCAGCTCCCGGGACTACCTCACCGAGCAGTACTTC. This codes for CASSSRDYLTEQYF.

This clone was detected once. The rearrangement joins TRBV13 to TRBJ2-3, with 7 bases matching TRBD2. The ends lost 4 bases at V and 3 bases at J; junction bases unmatched: 4. Per the germline V gene, CDR1 is PRHDT and CDR2 is FYEKMQ (reference sequence). This CDR3 contains 14 residues. Here the CDR3 reads CASSSGLETDTQYF. CDR3 sequence (DNA): TGTGCCAGCAGCTCCGGACTAGAAACAGATACGCAGTATTTT.

The chain joins TRBV19 to TRBJ1-5; D not certain. Trimming left V 4 bases short and J 3 bases short, with 13 bases between. This CDR3 region has 15 residues. The germline CDR1 and CDR2 sequences are LNHDA and SQIVND (reference sequence). In DNA, the CDR3 is TGTGCCAGTAGTAGGGCCGTTTCGGACAATCAGCCCCAGCATTTT. Residues: CASSRAVSDNQPQHF.

V is TRBV10-2 and J is TRBJ2-5, with 10 bases fitting TRBD2. CDR3 size: 17 residues. Losses at the gene ends were 0 bases for V and 4 bases for J; bases not matched to a gene: 8. The germline gives CDR1 WSHSY, CDR2 SAAADI. The CDR3 DNA reads as TGCGCCAGCAGTGAGTCAGCGATGGGACTAGCGACAGAGACCCAGTACTTC. Translation gives CASSESAMGLATETQYF.

The count of this clone is one. The germline gene is not matched at one end of the junction; a read error may be the cause. The V call is TRBV7-3, the J call TRBJ2-1, with a weak D call TRBD2 (5 bases). The CDR3 length is 15 residues. The germline V gene has CDR1 SGHTA and CDR2 FQGTGA. The CDR3 sequence is CASSLGLGSSGILLF. DNA for the CDR3: TGTGCCAGCAGCTTAGGGTTGGGGAGTTCCGGCATTTTGCTCTTC. Filled out from reference TRBV7-3 and TRBJ2-1, the complete variable domain reads GAGVSQTPSNKVTEKGKYVELRCDPISGHTALYWYRQSLGQGPEFLIYFQGTGAADDSGLPNDRFFAVRPEGSVSTLKIQRTERGDSAVYLCASSLGLGSSGILLFGPGTRLTVL.

The chain recombines TRBV7-2 with TRBJ1-1, with 8 bases that match TRBD1. The CDR3 length is 15 residues. The V and J ends lost 5 bases and 0 bases, in that order; junction bases with no gene match: 5. Germline-derived CDR1 and CDR2 are SGHTA and FQGNSA. The CDR3 reads CASSPGTGMNTEAFF. CDR3 coding DNA: TGTGCCAGCAGCCCCGGGACAGGTATGAACACTGAAGCTTTCTTT.

This clone has just a few counts. The CDR3 region has the DNA TGCGCCAGCAGCCAATCGACAGGTTTCTCCTACGAGCAGTACTTC. This codes for CASSQSTGFSYEQYF. The V call is TRBV4-1, the J call TRBJ2-7; weak D call: TRBD1 (6 bases). The germline V gene encodes CDR1 MGHRA and CDR2 YSYEKL. Trimming stripped 2 bases from V and 0 bases from J, with 11 bases between. The CDR3 is made up of 15 amino acids.